Following are 31 T cell receptor beta chains from one sample sequenced in a study of T cell changes during pregnancy in multiple sclerosis. The assay was immunoSEQ multiplex PCR, and TCRdb's table has in-frame clones only and misses some. The sample comprises 83,000 or so clones, nearly 95% of which are singletons, and around 1.7% rests with the top ten. The specimen was peripheral blood, collected after pregnancy. All receptors come from a female donor in good health, enrolled as a control in a pregnancy study.

The chain has TRBV7-8 and TRBJ2-7; the match to TRBD1 covers 8 bases. CDR1 is SGHVS, CDR2 FQNEAQ, per germline. After removal of 8 bases from V and 7 bases from J, the junction contained 10 bases not matched to a gene. This CDR3 is built from 13 residues. The CDR3 region is CASSQDRAEEQYF. CDR3 in DNA: TGTGCCAGCTCCCAGGACAGGGCGGAAGAGCAGTACTTC. Full variable domain (missing parts from reference TRBV7-8 and TRBJ2-7): GAGVSQSPRYKVAKRGQDVALRCDPISGHVSLFWYQQALGQGPEFLTYFQNEAQLDKSGLPSDRFFAERPEGSVSTLKIQRTQQEDSAVYLCASSQDRAEEQYFGPGTRLTVT.

This chain connects TRBV28 to TRBJ2-5; TRBD2 matches 8 bases. Germline V gene lookup returns CDR1 MDHEN and CDR2 SYDVKM. There are 15 residues in the CDR3. J was trimmed by 5 bases and V by 3 bases; bases with no gene match: 8. CDR3 sequence: CASSFLLAADETQYF. CDR3 nucleotide sequence: TGTGCCAGCAGTTTCTTACTAGCGGCTGATGAGACCCAGTACTTC.

The CDR3, as DNA: TGTGCCACATCCGCCGGCGGGACGTCCTACAATGAGCAGTTCTTC. This translates into CATSAGGTSYNEQFF. The V gene is TRBV6-5, the J gene TRBJ2-1, with D perhaps matching TRBD2 (6 bases). Trimming shortened V by 10 bases and J by 1 base, and 17 bases separated the two germline ends. Germline V CDR1 and CDR2: MNHEY, SVGAGI. This CDR3 region has 15 residues.

This chain links TRBV5-6 with TRBJ2-1; a weak D match, TRBD2 (6 bases). Germline CDR1 reads SGHDT; CDR2 reads YYEEEE. This CDR3 contains 15 residues. The germline V and J ends were trimmed by 2 bases and 4 bases, with 13 bases remaining between them. Here the CDR3 reads CASSFTTGGYNEQFF. CDR3 nucleotides: TGTGCCAGCAGCTTTACAACCGGAGGGTACAATGAGCAGTTCTTC.

The chain links TRBV25-1 to TRBJ2-7; perhaps TRBD2 as D (5 bases). Germline lookup yields CDR1 MGHDK and CDR2 SYGVNS. V dropped 4 bases and J dropped 2 bases, with 12 bases sitting between them. This CDR3 is 14 amino acids long. Written as DNA, the CDR3 is TGTGCCAGCAGTGCTTACCGGGAACCCTACGAGCAGTACTTC. Protein product: CASSAYREPYEQYF.

The chain carries TRBV7-5 and TRBJ1-4; TRBD1 was called by the table and not checked on the DNA. TRBV7-5 is flagged as a pseudogene. CDR3 length: 14 residues. The CDR3 sequence is CARRGTQENEKLFF. As DNA, the CDR3 is TGTGCCAGAAGGGGTACACAGGAGAATGAAAAACTGTTTTTT.

In this sample, this clone turned up once. This chain links TRBV28 with TRBJ2-3, with D perhaps TRBD2 (7 bases). Germline CDR1 MDHEN, CDR2 SYDVKM. Trimming removed 6 bases at V and 3 bases at J, with 13 bases between. The CDR3 is 14 amino acids. The CDR3 sequence is CASRRGGGTDTQYF. In DNA, the CDR3 is TGTGCCAGCAGGAGGGGAGGGGGGACAGATACGCAGTATTTT.

CDR3 in amino acids: CASSYDHTQGGYTF. CDR3 sequence (DNA): TGTGCCAGCAGTTACGATCACACACAGGGTGGCTACACCTTC. This chain links TRBV6-5 with TRBJ1-2; maybe TRBD1 (6 bases). V was pared by 2 bases and J by 7 bases, with 14 bases between. Germline-derived CDR1 and CDR2 are MNHEY and SVGAGI. This CDR3 comprises 14 residues.

CDR3 protein: CASSQANPPGQGEETQYF. The CDR3 DNA is TGCGCCAGCAGCCAAGCTAACCCGCCGGGACAGGGCGAAGAGACCCAGTACTTC. The chain carries TRBV4-1 and TRBJ2-5; 9 bases align to TRBD1. There are 18 residues in the CDR3. The germline V gene has CDR1 MGHRA and CDR2 YSYEKL. J lost 3 bases, V lost 1 base, and 12 bases had no gene match.

The chain links TRBV27 to TRBJ2-2, with 7 bases matching TRBD1. Germline V gene data show CDR1 as MNHEY and CDR2 as SMNVEV (reference sequence). This CDR3 has 13 amino acids. The J segment lost 5 bases and the V segment lost 10 bases, leaving 7 bases of the junction unmatched. DNA of the CDR3: TGTGCCAAAGACAGGGAGACGACCGGGGAGCTGTTTTTT. It specifies CAKDRETTGELFF.

The chain is built from TRBV4-1 and TRBJ2-3, with 7 bases aligning to TRBD2. The V gene's germline CDR1 is MGHRA and CDR2 YSYEKL. The junction had 8 bases not matched to a gene; V was cut back by 3 bases and J by 2 bases. The CDR3 totals 16 residues. CDR3 protein: CASSHFVGGPTDTQYF. The DNA for the CDR3 is TGCGCCAGCAGCCATTTCGTGGGAGGGCCCACAGATACGCAGTATTTT.

This chain's CDR3 is CASSLVGVTGYTF. The CDR3 nucleotides read TGTGCCAGCAGCTTAGTCGGGGTAACTGGCTACACCTTC. The genes are TRBV7-9 and TRBJ1-2; D ambiguous. The CDR3 length is 13 residues. Trimming left V 1 base short and J 7 bases short, with 10 bases between. Per germline, CDR1 SEHNR and CDR2 FQNEAQ (reference sequence).

V gene TRBV10-3 combines with J gene TRBJ2-1; 9 positions agree with TRBD1. Germline values: CDR1 ENHRY, CDR2 SYGVKD. V lost 6 bases and J lost 7; bases outside the gene matches: 7. This CDR3 contains 14 residues. The DNA for the CDR3 is TGTGCCATCAGATTGACAGGGGGAGAGAATGAGCAGTTCTTC. It is translated as CAIRLTGGENEQFF.

The chain recombines TRBV18 with TRBJ2-6, with 8 positions matching TRBD2. Germline V lookup: CDR1 KGHSH, CDR2 LQKENI. The CDR3 is 19 residues long. The V segment lost 6 bases and the J segment 0 bases; nucleotides outside the gene matches: 13. The CDR3 nucleotides read TGTGCCAGCTCCCTTTCGGGGGGGTCGGGAGTCTCTGGGGCCAACGTCCTGACTTTC. It translates to CASSLSGGSGVSGANVLTF.

This chain uses TRBV4-1 with TRBJ1-2; D is ambiguous. Germline values: CDR1 MGHRA, CDR2 YSYEKL. Trimming took 0 bases from V and 0 from J, leaving 5 bases between them. There are 14 residues in the CDR3. The CDR3 DNA is TGCGCCAGCAGCCAAGACCGAGCTAACTATGGCTACACCTTC. Amino acid sequence: CASSQDRANYGYTF.

The chain links TRBV27 to TRBJ2-7; 7 bases are shared with TRBD1. This CDR3 is built from 13 residues. Germline V gene lookup returns CDR1 MNHEY and CDR2 SMNVEV (reference sequence). The trim removed 5 bases at V and 4 bases at J, leaving 5 bases unmatched. CDR3 sequence reads: CASSPSQGYEQYF. The CDR3 DNA reads as TGTGCCAGCAGTCCGTCACAGGGGTACGAGCAGTACTTC.

This chain joins TRBV5-6 and TRBJ2-2, with TRBD1 matching 8 bases. Trimming took 4 bases from V and 8 from J; bases not matched to a gene: 13. The CDR3 is 16 amino acids. CDR1 and CDR2 (germline): SGHDT, YYEEEE. This CDR3 is CASSKGQGQGRGELFF. The DNA for the CDR3 is TGTGCCAGCAGCAAAGGACAGGGCCAAGGGAGGGGGGAGCTGTTTTTT.

The CDR3 DNA reads as TGTGCCAGCAGTTTGGCAGGCAGGGGAAGGACTGAAGCTTTCTTT. Translation gives CASSLAGRGRTEAFF. The chain has TRBV28 and TRBJ1-1; possibly TRBD1 for D (6 bases). The CDR3 is made up of 15 amino acids. Germline values: CDR1 MDHEN, CDR2 SYDVKM. V was trimmed by 3 bases and J by 5 bases, leaving 16 bases between them. Drawing the rest from reference TRBV28 and TRBJ1-1, the complete variable domain is DVKVTQSSRYLVKRTGEKVFLECVQDMDHENMFWYRQDPGLGLRLIYFSYDVKMKEKGDIPEGYSVSREKKERFSLILESASTNQTSMYLCASSLAGRGRTEAFFGQGTRLTVV.

This chain joins TRBV5-5 and TRBJ2-1; TRBD2 agrees at 15 bases. This CDR3 region has 15 residues. With 2 bases clipped from V and 8 bases from J, the junction kept 2 bases outside the gene matches. In germline, CDR1 is SGHKS, CDR2 YYEKEE (reference sequence). DNA of the CDR3: TGTGCCAGCAGCTTCGGGACTAGCGGGAGGTATGAGCAGTTCTTC. Translating it yields CASSFGTSGRYEQFF. Full variable domain (missing parts from reference TRBV5-5 and TRBJ2-1): DAGVTQSPTHLIKTRGQQVTLRCSPISGHKSVSWYQQVLGQGPQFIFQYYEKEERGRGNFPDRFSARQFPNYSSELNVNALLLGDSALYLCASSFGTSGRYEQFFGPGTRLTVL.

The chain's CDR3 is CASRTGGEQYF. Here the CDR3 DNA reads TGTGCCAGCAGGACAGGGGGCGAGCAGTACTTC. The chain uses TRBV5-5 and TRBJ2-7; 9 bases align to TRBD1. The germline V gene has CDR1 SGHKS and CDR2 YYEKEE (reference sequence). CDR3 length: 11 residues. The trim removed 5 bases at V and 6 bases at J, leaving 0 bases unmatched.

This chain joins TRBV25-1 and TRBJ2-1; 10 bases line up with TRBD1. V was clipped by 6 bases and J by 4 bases; unmatched bases: 3. CDR1 MGHDK and CDR2 SYGVNS come from the germline V gene. The CDR3 runs 14 residues. This CDR3 is CASRGQGIYNEQFF. DNA for the CDR3: TGTGCCAGCAGGGGACAGGGGATTTACAATGAGCAGTTCTTC.

This CDR3 is CASSSTSGKTDTQYF. The CDR3 DNA reads TGTGCCAGCAGTTCGACTAGCGGGAAAACAGATACGCAGTATTTT. This chain uses TRBV27 with TRBJ2-3; 11 nucleotides line up with TRBD2. Unmatched junction bases numbered 3, after V lost 4 bases and J lost 3 bases. The CDR3 length is 15 residues. Germline assignment: CDR1 MNHEY and CDR2 SMNVEV (reference sequence).

V usage is TRBV10-2 and J usage is TRBJ2-7, with 7 nucleotides matching TRBD1. V trimming: 3 bases; J trimming: 7 bases; junction bases outside the gene matches: 12. Germline CDR1 is WSHSY and CDR2 is SAAADI. The CDR3 spans 15 residues. The CDR3 bases are TGCGCCAGCAGTGATCTCCCCAAGGGGGCGCAGGAGCAGTACTTC. Its protein product is CASSDLPKGAQEQYF.

The genes are TRBV28 and TRBJ1-1; 7 nucleotides agree with TRBD1. The CDR3 is made up of 15 amino acids. V lost 6 bases, J lost 0 bases, and 7 bases stayed unmatched. Germline V CDR1 and CDR2: MDHEN, SYDVKM. The CDR3: CASRAPGQMNTEAFF. CDR3 bases: TGTGCCAGCAGGGCCCCGGGACAGATGAACACTGAAGCTTTCTTT.

CDR3 sequence: CASSLSGIGAGELFF. The CDR3, as DNA: TGTGCCAGCAGTTTAAGCGGCATTGGCGCCGGGGAGCTGTTTTTT. The gene calls are TRBV28 and TRBJ2-2; perhaps TRBD2 as D (5 bases). This CDR3 has 15 residues. Germline loops: CDR1 MDHEN, CDR2 SYDVKM. The V and J ends lost 2 bases and 6 bases respectively, with 13 bases between them.

The V call is TRBV2, the J call TRBJ2-1, with 9 bases matching TRBD2. The CDR3 totals 15 residues. Germline CDR1 and CDR2: SNHLY and FYNNEI. V shed 6 bases and J 12 bases; nucleotides not matched to a gene: 15. The CDR3: CASREVASGNRVQFF. The CDR3 nucleotides are TGTGCCAGCAGGGAGGTGGCTAGCGGGAATCGGGTGCAGTTCTTC.

The V and J genes are TRBV5-1 and TRBJ2-2, with D possibly TRBD1 on 5 matching bases. The CDR3 has 17 amino acids. Germline V gene lookup returns CDR1 SGHRS and CDR2 YFSETQ. V gave up 6 bases and J gave up 2 bases, with 20 bases separating them. The CDR3 sequence: CASNPIADRYNTGELFF. CDR3 DNA sequence: TGCGCCAGCAACCCGATTGCTGACAGATATAACACCGGGGAGCTGTTTTTT.

The rearrangement uses TRBV7-8 and TRBJ1-5; 12 bases are shared with TRBD1. CDR1 and CDR2 from the germline V gene are SGHVS and FQNEAQ. The CDR3 loop spans 15 amino acids. The junction had 8 bases not matched to a gene; V was cut back by 2 bases and J by 12 bases. This CDR3 is CASSLRDRGLEGQHF. In nucleotides, the CDR3 is TGTGCCAGCAGCTTAAGGGACAGGGGGCTGGAGGGCCAGCATTTT.

On this clone itself: The junction departs from germline at one end; a sequencing error may be responsible. The V and J genes are TRBV6-5 and TRBJ2-7; D might be TRBD1 (6 bases). Looked up from germline, CDR1 is MNHEY and CDR2 is SVGAGI. The CDR3 extends over 14 amino acids. This CDR3 reads CAISEGGWAYEQYF. The CDR3 bases are TGTGCCATCAGTGAAGGGGGTTGGGCCTACGAGCAGTACTTC.

The chain uses TRBV5-1 and TRBJ1-1; a possible D gene is TRBD1 (6 bases). The CDR3 loop spans 16 amino acids. Germline V gives CDR1 SGHRS, CDR2 YFSETQ. The ends were cut back, 4 bases at V and 1 base at J, with 17 bases in the middle. Here the CDR3 reads CASSTQAGTSNTEAFF. DNA for the CDR3: TGCGCCAGCAGCACTCAAGCCGGGACATCGAACACTGAAGCTTTCTTT.

This clone was seen just once. V gene TRBV28 combines with J gene TRBJ2-3; 8 bases align to TRBD1. The germline V gene has CDR1 MDHEN and CDR2 SYDVKM. This CDR3 is 16 amino acids long. The J segment lost 3 bases and the V segment lost 6 bases, leaving 11 bases of the junction unmatched. This chain's CDR3 is CASRGGSRGLTDTQYF. The CDR3 DNA is TGTGCCAGCAGGGGGGGCAGCAGGGGGCTTACAGATACGCAGTATTTT. The variable domain in full, with the rest retrieved from reference TRBV28 and TRBJ2-3, is DVKVTQSSRYLVKRTGEKVFLECVQDMDHENMFWYRQDPGLGLRLIYFSYDVKMKEKGDIPEGYSVSREKKERFSLILESASTNQTSMYLCASRGGSRGLTDTQYFGPGTRLTVL.